A selection of T cell receptor beta chains follows, all from one sample in a study of blood T cell repertoires in COVID-19. This table comes from immunoSEQ multiplex PCR, and its TCRdb copy is limited to in-frame clones, with some not included. The profile shows approximately 63,000 clones, more than 75% of them singletons. The material sequenced was peripheral blood. The receptors were sampled from an elderly woman with acute or convalescent COVID-19. Both conserved end residues are part of each CDR3. The D gene is left open where the match is weak. Clone size, where shown, is once, few, many, or a class for clones that have expanded.

TRBD1,TRBJ2-7,.,TRBV7-8,TGTGCCAGCAGCCTCACGGGGACAGGGTTCTTTATGCAGTACTTC,CASSLTGTGFFMQYF
.,TRBJ2-2,few,TRBV4-2,TGTGCCAGCAGCCAAGAAACGGGGGCGAACACCGGGGAGCTGTTTTTT,CASSQETGANTGELFF
TRBD1,TRBJ1-2,.,TRBV5-5,TGTGCCAGCAGCTTTGACAGGGACTATGGCTACACCTTC,CASSFDRDYGYTF
TRBD1,TRBJ2-3,.,TRBV18,TGTGCCAGCTCACCACTGGCTTGGCCAGGGGGCTTCGATACGCAGTATTTT,CASSPLAWPGGFDTQYF
.,TRBJ2-1,.,TRBV18,TGTGCCAGCTCACCCAACGTCGGGGAGCAGTTCTTC,CASSPNVGEQFF
.,TRBJ2-1,.,TRBV6-6,TGTGCCAGCAGTGCCGGGGCCTACAATGAGCAGTTCTTC,CASSAGAYNEQFF
.,TRBJ1-4,.,TRBV30,TGTGCCTGGAGTCCGGGGGACCCAAATGAAAAACTGTTTTTT,CAWSPGDPNEKLFF
TRBD1,TRBJ1-1,.,TRBV5-1,TGCGCCAGCAGCGACCAGGGGGGAGCCACTGAAGCTTTCTTT,CASSDQGGATEAFF
TRBD1,TRBJ1-3,.,TRBV5-1,TGCGCCAGCAGCACCACAGGGGCGCCAGGAAACACCATATATTTT,CASSTTGAPGNTIYF
TRBD2,TRBJ2-7,.,TRBV2,TGTGCCAGCAGGTCCGGGACTAGTCGTGAGCAGTACTTC,CASRSGTSREQYF
.,TRBJ2-7,.,TRBV4-2,TGTGCCAGCAGCCAGGGGGGAATGCGGAGCTCCTACGAGCAGTACTTC,CASSQGGMRSSYEQYF
TRBD1,TRBJ1-1,.,TRBV11-2,TGTGCCAGCAGCTCAGCCGGGACAGGGAATCTAGGAGCTTTCTTT,CASSSAGTGNLGAFF
.,TRBJ2-7,.,TRBV7-6,TGTGCCAGCAGCTCCCAGACAGGTGTTTCCTACGAGCAGTACTTC,CASSSQTGVSYEQYF
.,TRBJ1-1,once,TRBV5-4,TGTGCCAGCAGCTGGGGGAACAGGGCGGACACTGAAGCTTTCTTT,CASSWGNRADTEAFF
.,TRBJ1-6,.,TRBV5-4,TGTGCCAGCAGCCTCTACAGGTCACCCCTCCACTTT,CASSLYRSPLHF
TRBD2,TRBJ2-1,.,TRBV28,TGTGCCAGCAGTCTCTCACCGGGACTAGCGGGATTAGGGTCCTACAATGAGCAGTTCTTC,CASSLSPGLAGLGSYNEQFF
TRBD1,TRBJ1-3,.,TRBV5-1,TGCGCCAGCAGCTCGGGACAGCCCCGAAACACCATATATTTT,CASSSGQPRNTIYF
.,TRBJ2-7,.,TRBV14,TGTGCCAGCAGCCGCGCCGGGCCCCGCGGGTACGAGCAGTACTTC,CASSRAGPRGYEQYF
TRBD2,TRBJ2-7,.,TRBV27,TGTGCCAGCAGTTTAAAGGCGGGAGGTATTACCGAGCAGTACTTC,CASSLKAGGITEQYF
TRBD1,TRBJ2-3,once,TRBV7-8,TGTGCCAGCAGCTTAGCGGGACAGGGTGCAGATACGCAGTATTTT,CASSLAGQGADTQYF
TRBD1,TRBJ2-1,.,TRBV27,TGTGCCAGCAGTCCCAGGACAGGGGGCCCCTACAATGAGCAGTTCTTC,CASSPRTGGPYNEQFF
TRBD2,TRBJ2-7,few,TRBV3-1/TRBV3-2,TGTGCCAGCAGAGGGACCGGACTAGCGGGTTCCTACGAGCAGTACTTC,CASRGTGLAGSYEQYF
.,TRBJ1-1,few,TRBV9,TGTGCCAGCAGCGTAGGTCCTGCGTTCATGAACACTGAAGCTTTCTTT,CASSVGPAFMNTEAFF
.,TRBJ2-3,.,TRBV3-1/TRBV3-2,TGTGCCTCCCGCGGAACTACAGATACGCAGTATTTT,CASRGTTDTQYF
.,TRBJ1-2,.,TRBV6-6,TGTGCCAGCAGTTACAATTTCGGACAGAACTATGGCTACACCTTC,CASSYNFGQNYGYTF
.,TRBJ1-1,.,TRBV29-1,TGCAGCGTTGGTTGGGGGCCAAACACTGAAGCTTTCTTT,CSVGWGPNTEAFF
.,TRBJ2-5,.,TRBV7-9,TGTGCCAGCAGCTTAGTAGCGGAGACCCAGTACTTC,CASSLVAETQYF
.,TRBJ2-7,few,TRBV12-3/TRBV12-4,TGTGCCAGCACCGCAGACTTATACGAGCAGTACTTC,CASTADLYEQYF
.,TRBJ1-4,.,TRBV28,TGTGCCAGCACCCTGGCCCTAGGGGCAGAAAAACTGTTTTTT,CASTLALGAEKLFF
TRBD1,TRBJ2-3,.,TRBV6-1,TGTGCCAGCAGTGGGATTCTAGGGGGCGCGGCAGATACGCAGTATTTT,CASSGILGGAADTQYF
.,TRBJ2-7,.,TRBV2,TGTGCCACCTGCGCCCAGGCCAACCCCGCCTACGAGCAGTACTTC,CATCAQANPAYEQYF
TRBD1,TRBJ1-1,few,TRBV6-5,TGTGCCAGCAGTTCCAGTGACAGGGCTGAAGCTTTCTTT,CASSSSDRAEAFF
TRBD1,TRBJ1-2,.,TRBV27,TGTGCCAGCAGTTCGCGATTGGGACAGCCAAACTATGGCTACACCTTC,CASSSRLGQPNYGYTF
TRBD1,TRBJ1-1,.,TRBV10-3,TGTGCCATCAGACCCGGGACAGGGGGTCTGGGGACTGAAGCTTTCTTT,CAIRPGTGGLGTEAFF
.,TRBJ2-5,.,TRBV2,TGTGCCAGCCTCGGGGGTGGGGTGGAGACCCAGTACTTC,CASLGGGVETQYF
TRBD2,TRBJ2-1,.,TRBV29-1,TGCAATGCCGCGGGGGTCTACAATGAGCAGTTCTTC,CNAAGVYNEQFF
TRBD1,TRBJ1-6,.,TRBV7-9,TGTGCCAGCAGGCCGACAGGGGGCCCCTATAATTCACCCCTCCACTTT,CASRPTGGPYNSPLHF
TRBD1,TRBJ1-1,.,TRBV28,TGTGCCAGCACCCAACAGGGGAGGCCTGAAGCTTTCTTT,CASTQQGRPEAFF
TRBD2,TRBJ2-7,few,TRBV7-2,TGTGCCAGCAGCCCGAGTAGCGGGAGGTCCTACGAGCAGTACTTC,CASSPSSGRSYEQYF
TRBD2,TRBJ2-3,once,TRBV10-2,TGCGCCAGCAGGTTAGCGGGAGATGCAGATACGCAGTATTTT,CASRLAGDADTQYF
TRBD2,TRBJ2-7,.,TRBV6-5,TGTGCCAGCAGTTACTCGAATAGCGGGAATCGGTACTTC,CASSYSNSGNRYF
.,TRBJ2-2,medium-sized,TRBV2,TGTGCCAGCTCAGGGGCGGACACCGGGGAGCTGTTTTTT,CASSGADTGELFF
TRBD2,TRBJ2-3,.,TRBV5-1,TGCGCCAGCAGCTCCGGGACTAGCCGAGATACGCAGTATTTT,CASSSGTSRDTQYF
.,TRBJ1-2,once,TRBV7-9,TGTGCCAGCAGCACCGTGGCGGGGGCTGGCTACACCTTC,CASSTVAGAGYTF
.,TRBJ1-1,.,TRBV3-1/TRBV3-2,TGTGCCAGCAGCCCTAATCGGGCAGGGAAAGCTTTCTTT,CASSPNRAGKAFF
TRBD2,TRBJ2-1,.,TRBV18,TGTGCCAGCTCCCGACTAGCGAGAGAATACAATGAGCAGTTCTTC,CASSRLAREYNEQFF
.,TRBJ2-1,.,TRBV4-2,TGTGCCAGCAGCCAGGGGCCTGGCTCCTACAATGAGCAGTTCTTC,CASSQGPGSYNEQFF
TRBD1,TRBJ2-5,.,TRBV9,TGTGCCAGCAGCGTAGAGGGACAGGGGTTCGAAGAGACCCAGTACTTC,CASSVEGQGFEETQYF
TRBD1,TRBJ1-5,many,TRBV5-6,TGTGCCAGCAGCCACAAACAGGGGGCGGGGAATCAGCCCCAGCATTTT,CASSHKQGAGNQPQHF